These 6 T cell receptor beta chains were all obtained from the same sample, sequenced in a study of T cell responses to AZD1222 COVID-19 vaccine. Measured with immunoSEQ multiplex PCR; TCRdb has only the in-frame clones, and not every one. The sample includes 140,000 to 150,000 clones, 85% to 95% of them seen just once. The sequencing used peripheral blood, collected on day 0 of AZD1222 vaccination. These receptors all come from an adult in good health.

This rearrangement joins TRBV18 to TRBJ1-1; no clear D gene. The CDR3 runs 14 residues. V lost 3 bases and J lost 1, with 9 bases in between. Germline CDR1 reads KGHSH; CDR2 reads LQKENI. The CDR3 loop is CASSPARQNTEAFF. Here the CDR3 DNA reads TGTGCCAGCTCACCGGCCAGACAGAACACTGAAGCTTTCTTT.

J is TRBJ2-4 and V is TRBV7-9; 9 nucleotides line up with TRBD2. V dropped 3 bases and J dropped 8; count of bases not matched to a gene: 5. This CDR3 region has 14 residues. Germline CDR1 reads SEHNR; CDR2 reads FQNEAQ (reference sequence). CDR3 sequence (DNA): TGTGCCAGCAGCTTGGCTAGCGGGAAAGACATTCAGTACTTC. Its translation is CASSLASGKDIQYF.

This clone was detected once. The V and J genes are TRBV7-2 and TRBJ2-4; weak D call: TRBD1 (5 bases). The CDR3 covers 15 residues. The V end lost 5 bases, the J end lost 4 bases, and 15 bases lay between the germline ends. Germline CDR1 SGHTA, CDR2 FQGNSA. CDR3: CASSPPARGKNIQYF. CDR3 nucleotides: TGTGCCAGCAGCCCCCCGGCTAGGGGAAAAAACATTCAGTACTTC.

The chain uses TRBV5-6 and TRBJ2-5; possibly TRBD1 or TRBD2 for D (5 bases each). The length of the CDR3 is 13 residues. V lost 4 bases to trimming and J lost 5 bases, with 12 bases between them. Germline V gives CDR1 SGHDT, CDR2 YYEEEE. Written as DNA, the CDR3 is TGTGCCAGCAGCACCGGGGCACGGGAGACCCAGTACTTC. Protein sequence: CASSTGARETQYF.

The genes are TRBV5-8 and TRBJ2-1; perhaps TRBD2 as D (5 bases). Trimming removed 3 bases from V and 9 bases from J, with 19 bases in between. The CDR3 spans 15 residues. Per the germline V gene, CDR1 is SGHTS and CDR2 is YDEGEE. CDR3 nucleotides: TGTGCCAGCAGCTCTCCTCGGGGAGCGGTCGGTGAGCAGTTCTTC. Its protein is CASSSPRGAVGEQFF.

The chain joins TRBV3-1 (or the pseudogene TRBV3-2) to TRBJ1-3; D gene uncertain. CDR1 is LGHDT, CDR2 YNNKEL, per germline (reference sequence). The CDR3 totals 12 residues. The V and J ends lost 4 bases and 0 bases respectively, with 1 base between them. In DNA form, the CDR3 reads TGTGCCAGCAGCCTCTCTGGAAACACCATATATTTT. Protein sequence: CASSLSGNTIYF.